This passage covers 17 T cell receptor beta chains from one sample sequenced in a study of identifying expanded T cells in peripheral blood. Sequenced by immunoSEQ multiplex PCR; TCRdb stores in-frame clones only, minus some. Seen here are 120,000 or so clones, roughly 82% observed once, and the top ten hold 2.5% to 3.5%. Sequenced sample: blood. The source is a person aged 18-70 years in good health.

This clone was found a few times. The V call is TRBV19, the J call TRBJ1-2; D is ambiguous. The germline V gene has CDR1 LNHDA and CDR2 SQIVND (reference sequence). The CDR3 loop spans 12 amino acids. V dropped 9 bases and J dropped 7 bases, with 15 bases sitting between them. The CDR3 loop is CASKPPYSGYTF. CDR3 nucleotides: TGTGCCAGCAAGCCCCCCTATTCTGGCTACACCTTC.

The V call is TRBV2, the J call TRBJ1-1; 7 nucleotides match TRBD1. V shed 9 bases and J 1 base; nucleotides not matched to a gene: 8. Germline loops: CDR1 SNHLY, CDR2 FYNNEI. This CDR3 comprises 14 residues. CDR3 coding DNA: TGTGCCAGAAGACAGGGTGATCGGAACACTGAAGCTTTCTTT. Translation: CARRQGDRNTEAFF. Based on the CDR3 plus reference TRBV2 and TRBJ1-1, the full variable domain is EPEVTQTPSHQVTQMGQEVILRCVPISNHLYFYWYRQILGQKVEFLVSFYNNEISEKSEIFDDQFSVERPDGSNFTLKIRSTKLEDSAMYFCARRQGDRNTEAFFGQGTRLTVV.

The chain carries TRBV19 and TRBJ1-5; D call uncertain. The CDR3 is 13 residues long. Germline loops: CDR1 LNHDA, CDR2 SQIVND (reference sequence). V was trimmed by 5 bases and J by 7 bases, leaving 12 bases between them. CDR3 sequence reads: CASSFLNGQPQHF. CDR3 sequence (DNA): TGTGCCAGTAGTTTCCTAAACGGGCAGCCCCAGCATTTT.

In its sample, this clone was seen a few times. The genes are TRBV2 and TRBJ1-5, with TRBD1 as a possible D gene (6 bases). From germline, CDR1 is SNHLY and CDR2 FYNNEI. The CDR3 length is 14 residues. V gave up 6 bases and J gave up 6 bases, with 15 bases separating them. The CDR3 nucleotides are TGTGCCAGCAGCCCCAGGGGAGAGGGTCAGCCCCAGCATTTT. Translating gives CASSPRGEGQPQHF.

V and J are TRBV11-3 and TRBJ2-5, with 11 bases fitting TRBD2. The CDR3 contains 17 residues. Trimming at V came to 5 bases and at J to 3 bases, leaving 11 bases not matched to a gene. Germline CDR1 reads SGHNT; CDR2 reads YENEEA. The DNA for the CDR3 is TGTGCCAGCAGCCTGGGACTAGCGGAAAATCCAAAAGAGACCCAGTACTTC. Its protein is CASSLGLAENPKETQYF.

This clone came up once. This chain joins TRBV28 and TRBJ1-2, with 8 bases identical to TRBD1. J was trimmed by 3 bases and V by 6 bases; bases with no gene match: 0. This CDR3 region has 12 residues. Looked up from germline, CDR1 is MDHEN and CDR2 is SYDVKM. The CDR3 bases are TGTGCCAGCAGGACAGGGGACTATGGCTACACCTTC. Encoded protein: CASRTGDYGYTF.

The chain carries TRBV2 and TRBJ1-1; no clear D gene. The CDR3 contains 16 residues. In germline, CDR1 is SNHLY, CDR2 FYNNEI. V lost 9 bases to trimming and J lost 0 bases, with 20 bases between them. The CDR3 is CASLNRRRNVNTEAFF. In DNA, the CDR3 is TGTGCCAGTCTAAACCGCAGGAGAAATGTGAACACTGAAGCTTTCTTT. The full variable domain, its missing parts supplied by reference TRBV2 and TRBJ1-1, is EPEVTQTPSHQVTQMGQEVILRCVPISNHLYFYWYRQILGQKVEFLVSFYNNEISEKSEIFDDQFSVERPDGSNFTLKIRSTKLEDSAMYFCASLNRRRNVNTEAFFGQGTRLTVV.

This chain uses TRBV5-1 with TRBJ1-5; no clear D gene. The V end was cut by 4 bases, the J end by 2 bases, with 10 bases between. There are 14 residues in the CDR3. Germline-derived CDR1 and CDR2 are SGHRS and YFSETQ. CDR3 protein: CASSPGGGNQPQHF. The CDR3, as DNA: TGCGCCAGCAGCCCGGGCGGGGGCAATCAGCCCCAGCATTTT.

In its sample, this clone was seen once. The rearrangement links TRBV28 to TRBJ2-7, with D possibly called TRBD1 or TRBD2 (5 bases each). The germline V and J ends were trimmed by 7 bases and 5 bases, with 12 bases remaining between them. This CDR3 region has 12 residues. The germline gives CDR1 MDHEN, CDR2 SYDVKM. CDR3 bases: TGTGCCAGCATGGGACCAAGGAACGAGCAGTACTTC. Residues: CASMGPRNEQYF.

The chain employs TRBV5-1 and TRBJ1-1, with D possibly TRBD1 on 6 matching bases. The V end lost 2 bases, the J end lost 1 base, and 15 bases lay between the germline ends. This CDR3 comprises 16 residues. CDR1 and CDR2 (germline): SGHRS, YFSETQ. DNA of the CDR3: TGCGCCAGCAGCTTAAGATTACAGGGTACGAACACTGAAGCTTTCTTT. This gives the protein CASSLRLQGTNTEAFF.

The CDR3 DNA sequence: TGTGCCAGCAGTTACCGTATTCGTGGAGCTAACTATGGCTACACCTTC. Translated, it gives CASSYRIRGANYGYTF. The rearrangement uses TRBV6-5 and TRBJ1-2; D is undetermined. This CDR3 has 16 amino acids. The germline CDR1 and CDR2 sequences are MNHEY and SVGAGI. Deletions cut 2 bases from V and 0 bases from J, with 13 bases between.

This clone appeared a single time. The chain has TRBV19 and TRBJ1-3; D gene unclear. Germline CDR1 reads LNHDA; CDR2 reads SQIVND (reference sequence). This CDR3 spans 17 amino acids. V was clipped by 10 bases and J by 0 bases, with 22 bases between them. For the CDR3, the DNA is TGTGCCACCTCACGGAGCGCTACGGCAAGCTCTGGAAACACCATATATTTT. This gives the protein CATSRSATASSGNTIYF. The full variable domain, its missing parts supplied by reference TRBV19 and TRBJ1-3, is DGGITQSPKYLFRKEGQNVTLSCEQNLNHDAMYWYRQDPGQGLRLIYYSQIVNDFQKGDIAEGYSVSREKKESFPLTVTSAQKNPTAFYLCATSRSATASSGNTIYFGEGSWLTVV.

The chain has TRBV18 and TRBJ2-1, with TRBD2 as a possible D gene (6 bases). CDR3 length: 15 amino acids. V shed 3 bases and J shed 8 bases, with 17 bases lying between them. Germline loops: CDR1 KGHSH, CDR2 LQKENI. CDR3 sequence reads: CASSPVVVGGDEQFF. Written as DNA, the CDR3 is TGTGCCAGCTCACCCGTCGTGGTAGGCGGGGATGAGCAGTTCTTC.

The chain combines TRBV5-1 with TRBJ1-6, with 8 positions matching TRBD1. Per the germline V gene, CDR1 is SGHRS and CDR2 is YFSETQ. V gave up 1 base and J gave up 8 bases; unmatched junction bases: 2. CDR3 length: 14 amino acids. The CDR3 loop reads CASSLTGGDSPLHF. CDR3 coding DNA: TGCGCCAGCAGCTTGACAGGGGGAGATTCACCCCTCCACTTT.

The chain recombines TRBV7-6 with TRBJ1-2; D is unclear. This CDR3 is 13 amino acids long. The ends were cut back, 5 bases at V and 6 bases at J, with 13 bases in the middle. The germline CDR1 and CDR2 sequences are SGHVS and FNYEAQ. The CDR3 DNA reads TGTGCCAGCAGCCCCTCTGACACCGATGGCTACACCTTC. This translates into CASSPSDTDGYTF.

This clone was seen only a few times. The CDR3 reads CASSLLGGYTGELFF. CDR3 nucleotides: TGTGCCAGCAGTTTATTGGGGGGGTACACCGGGGAGCTGTTTTTT. The chain links TRBV27 to TRBJ2-2, with TRBD2 matching 7 bases. The CDR3 totals 15 residues. V shed 1 base, J shed 3 bases, and the junction held 2 bases outside the gene matches. Germline loops: CDR1 MNHEY, CDR2 SMNVEV (reference sequence).

The gene calls are TRBV30 and TRBJ1-5, with 7 bases fitting TRBD1. The V and J ends lost 5 bases and 1 base, in that order; junction bases with no gene match: 2. The CDR3 runs 13 residues. The germline V gene encodes CDR1 GTSNPN and CDR2 SVGIG (reference sequence). In DNA, the CDR3 is TGTGCCTGGGCCAGGGGGAGCAATCAGCCCCAGCATTTT. This translates into CAWARGSNQPQHF. Variable domain in full (rest from reference TRBV30 and TRBJ1-5): SQTIHQWPATLVQPVGSPLSLECTVEGTSNPNLYWYRQAAGRGLQLLFYSVGIGQISSEVPQNLSASRPQDRQFILSSKKLLLSDSGFYLCAWARGSNQPQHFGDGTRLSIL.